Presented here are 20 T cell receptor beta chains from one specimen sequenced in a study of early T cells in non-severe SARS-CoV-2 infection. TCRdb reprocessed the 5' RACE reads with MiXCR, giving one entry per CDR3 protein. The sample lists 55,000 to 80,000 distinct CDR3 sequences; over 9.5% were seen once. Source: whole blood, taken at baseline. These receptors were obtained from an adult who was a healthcare worker with PCR-confirmed SARS-CoV-2 infection or an uninfected control (not recorded which).

The rearrangement joins TRBV5-5 to TRBJ2-2; 11 nucleotides match TRBD2. The CDR3 loop spans 17 amino acids. The V and J ends lost 5 bases and 0 bases, in that order; junction bases with no gene match: 6. The germline CDR1 and CDR2 sequences are SGHKS and YYEKEE (reference sequence). CDR3: CASRLAGGFANTGELFF. The CDR3 coding sequence is TGTGCCAGCAGGCTAGCGGGGGGTTTCGCGAACACCGGGGAGCTGTTTTTT.

This chain joins TRBV18 and TRBJ2-5; TRBD2 is a possible D gene (6 bases). CDR3 length equals 15 residues. CDR1 and CDR2 from the germline V gene are KGHSH and LQKENI. The V and J ends lost 3 bases and 0 bases respectively, with 11 bases between them. CDR3 region: CASSPGGLDQETQYF. The CDR3 DNA reads TGTGCCAGCTCACCCGGGGGACTGGACCAAGAGACCCAGTACTTC.

The sample holds a few counts of this clonotype. This chain joins TRBV29-1 and TRBJ2-2; 7 bases agree with TRBD1. Germline V gene data show CDR1 as SQVTM and CDR2 as ANQGSEA. V shed 4 bases and J 2 bases; nucleotides not matched to a gene: 4. The CDR3 is 14 amino acids. The CDR3 loop reads CSVGTGINTGELFF. In DNA, the CDR3 is TGCAGCGTTGGGACAGGAATTAACACCGGGGAGCTGTTTTTT.

This chain uses TRBV6-1 with TRBJ2-2; D possibly corresponds to TRBD1 (5 bases). Trimming cost V 6 bases and J 2 bases, with 10 bases left between them. Germline V gene sequence: CDR1 MNHNS, CDR2 SASEGT. This CDR3 spans 14 amino acids. CDR3 nucleotides: TGTGCCAGCAGCCGACAGAGTAACACCGGGGAGCTGTTTTTT. Translation gives CASSRQSNTGELFF.

This clonotype was counted many times. The rearrangement joins TRBV5-6 to TRBJ1-3; unclear D gene. Trimming left V 2 bases short and J 0 bases short, with 9 bases between. In germline, CDR1 is SGHDT, CDR2 YYEEEE. This CDR3 has 15 amino acids. The CDR3, as DNA: TGTGCCAGCAGCTTAGGACCACTCTCTGGAAACACCATATATTTT. This codes for CASSLGPLSGNTIYF.

The table lists this clonotype with many counts. The J gene is TRBJ2-5, the V gene TRBV6-5; D may be TRBD1 or TRBD2 (5 bases each). Germline V CDR1 and CDR2: MNHEY, SVGAGI. The CDR3 loop spans 15 amino acids. The ends were cut back, 0 bases at V and 5 bases at J, with 13 bases in the middle. The CDR3: CASSYSDRGGETQYF. The DNA for the CDR3 is TGTGCCAGCAGTTACTCAGACAGAGGCGGGGAGACCCAGTACTTC.

This chain connects TRBV28 to TRBJ2-2, with D perhaps TRBD1 or TRBD2 (5 bases each). CDR1 and CDR2 from the germline V gene are MDHEN and SYDVKM. V lost 8 bases, J lost 7 bases, and 8 bases lay in between. This CDR3 contains 11 residues. CDR3 protein: CASGGGGELFF. The CDR3 DNA follows: TGTGCCAGCGGGGGTGGCGGGGAGCTGTTTTTT.

This clonotype was counted once. The rearrangement uses TRBV24-1 and TRBJ2-1, with 9 positions matching TRBD2. V trimming: 6 bases; J trimming: 10 bases; junction bases outside the gene matches: 6. This CDR3 is built from 13 residues. Germline CDR1 reads KGHDR; CDR2 reads SFDVKD. CDR3 in DNA: TGTGCCACCAGTAGGACTAGCGCCTCCGAGCAGTTCTTC. As protein: CATSRTSASEQFF.

This clonotype was counted a few times. J is TRBJ2-4 and V is TRBV7-9, with D hard to call. Germline loops: CDR1 SEHNR, CDR2 FQNEAQ (reference sequence). The CDR3 loop spans 15 amino acids. Deletions cut 5 bases from V and 0 bases from J, with 11 bases between. This CDR3 reads CASSRTESAKNIQYF. The CDR3 coding sequence is TGTGCCAGCAGCCGGACCGAATCAGCCAAAAACATTCAGTACTTC.

The chain couples TRBV6-2 or TRBV6-3 to TRBJ2-5, with 7 bases identical to TRBD2. The trim removed 5 bases at V and 5 bases at J, leaving 5 bases unmatched. The germline gives CDR1 MNHEY, CDR2 SVGEGT. The CDR3 runs to 13 residues. This CDR3 reads CASSAREGETQYF. DNA for the CDR3: TGTGCCAGCAGTGCGAGGGAGGGCGAGACCCAGTACTTC.

This clonotype was seen more than once but under ten times. The genes are TRBV7-9 and TRBJ2-7, with 8 bases identical to TRBD1. Germline V lookup: CDR1 SEHNR, CDR2 FQNEAQ (reference sequence). The CDR3 totals 15 residues. After removal of 1 base from V and 1 base from J, the junction contained 3 bases not matched to a gene. The CDR3 reads CASSLGTGKSYEQYF. The CDR3 DNA follows: TGTGCCAGCAGCTTAGGGACAGGGAAGTCCTACGAGCAGTACTTC.

This clonotype came up a few times. This chain connects TRBV11-2 to TRBJ2-5; 7 bases line up with TRBD1. The germline V gene has CDR1 SGHAT and CDR2 FQNNGV. With 5 bases clipped from V and 4 bases from J, the junction kept 10 bases outside the gene matches. The CDR3 covers 15 residues. As DNA, the CDR3 is TGTGCCAGCAGCACAACAGGACAGGCCCGAGAGACCCAGTACTTC. Translated: CASSTTGQARETQYF.

The chain combines TRBV20-1 with TRBJ1-6, with 11 bases matching TRBD1. Trimming removed 3 bases from V and 8 bases from J; junction bases left unmatched: 12. Germline CDR1 DFQATT, CDR2 SNEGSKA (reference sequence). The CDR3 loop spans 17 amino acids. DNA for the CDR3: TGCAGTGCTAGGAACCCAGGGACAGGGGGGACTCATTCACCCCTCCACTTT. Encoded protein: CSARNPGTGGTHSPLHF.

This clonotype was seen more than once but under ten times. The chain recombines TRBV7-2 with TRBJ2-7, with 7 bases fitting TRBD2. CDR1 is SGHTA and CDR2 is FQGNSA in the germline V gene. CDR3 length: 16 amino acids. The J segment lost 6 bases and the V segment lost 0 bases, leaving 11 bases of the junction unmatched. The CDR3, as DNA: TGTGCCAGCAGCTTAGCGCATTACAGGCCGGGGGGCGAGCAGTACTTC. This gives the protein CASSLAHYRPGGEQYF.

The chain links TRBV28 to TRBJ1-4; maybe TRBD1 (5 bases). The V end lost 6 bases, the J end lost 3 bases, and 11 bases lay between the germline ends. The CDR3 covers 14 residues. From germline, CDR1 is MDHEN and CDR2 SYDVKM. CDR3 in DNA: TGTGCCAGCAGCCGCAGGGCATCTAATGAAAAACTGTTTTTT. Translation gives CASSRRASNEKLFF.

This clonotype was seen only a few times. The chain carries TRBV19 and TRBJ2-3; TRBD1 might be the D (6 bases). CDR3 size: 14 residues. Germline V lookup: CDR1 LNHDA, CDR2 SQIVND (reference sequence). Trimming left V 5 bases short and J 2 bases short, with 11 bases between. CDR3 residues: CASSGQGPTDTQYF. DNA for the CDR3: TGTGCCAGTAGTGGGCAGGGGCCCACAGATACGCAGTATTTT.

This clonotype turned up a few times. This chain connects TRBV27 to TRBJ2-7, with TRBD1 as a possible D gene (6 bases). Germline V lookup: CDR1 MNHEY, CDR2 SMNVEV (reference sequence). Trimming cost V 2 bases and J 1 base, with 15 bases left between them. CDR3 size: 16 residues. CDR3 in amino acids: CASSLAGQSGSYEQYF. CDR3 coding DNA: TGTGCCAGCAGTTTAGCCGGACAGTCTGGGTCCTACGAGCAGTACTTC.

This clonotype came up many times. This sequence joins TRBV25-1 and TRBJ2-3; the match to TRBD2 covers 9 bases. CDR3 length: 15 residues. Germline V gives CDR1 MGHDK, CDR2 SYGVNS. V lost 3 bases, J lost 2 bases, and 3 bases stayed unmatched. DNA of the CDR3: TGTGCCAGCAGTGATAGCGGGGGCTACACAGATACGCAGTATTTT. Amino acid sequence: CASSDSGGYTDTQYF.

The chain couples TRBV13 to TRBJ2-7; tentatively, D is TRBD1 (5 bases). Germline V CDR1 and CDR2: PRHDT, FYEKMQ (reference sequence). The CDR3 is made up of 15 amino acids. Trimming removed 5 bases at V and 3 bases at J, with 17 bases between. The CDR3 DNA is TGTGCCAGCAGCCTAAGGGGCAGTGTCTTCTACGAGCAGTACTTC. This translates into CASSLRGSVFYEQYF.

Only a few counts were recorded for this clonotype. The chain links TRBV5-1 to TRBJ2-6; the D is unclear. Per the germline V gene, CDR1 is SGHRS and CDR2 is YFSETQ. Trimming took off 2 bases at V and 0 bases at J, with 6 bases between the two ends. The CDR3 contains 15 residues. The CDR3 region is CASSFPNSGANVLTF. The DNA of the CDR3 is TGCGCCAGCAGCTTCCCAAACTCTGGGGCCAACGTCCTGACTTTC.